What follows are 25 T cell receptor beta chains derived from one specimen sequenced in a study of blood T cell repertoires in COVID-19. Data came from immunoSEQ multiplex PCR; TCRdb stores just in-frame clones and leaves some out. This table holds approximately 330,000 clones, 86% found once. The sequencing sample was made of PBMCs or T cells enriched from blood (not recorded which). Every receptor here comes from a woman between 40 and 50 years old with acute COVID-19.

The chain couples TRBV6-6 to TRBJ2-1; 10 positions match TRBD2. With V trimmed by 6 bases and J by 7 bases, 3 bases remained unmatched. The germline gives CDR1 MNHNY, CDR2 SVGAGI (reference sequence). This CDR3 region has 13 residues. CDR3 nucleotides: TGTGCCAGCAGAGTAGCGGGGGGTAATGAGCAGTTCTTC. It is translated as CASRVAGGNEQFF.

This chain joins TRBV9 and TRBJ2-2; D is perhaps TRBD2 (7 bases). Germline CDR1 SGDLS, CDR2 YYNGEE. This CDR3 region has 16 residues. V lost 0 bases and J lost 5, with 14 bases in between. The CDR3: CASSVAAGAGTGELFF. In DNA form, the CDR3 reads TGTGCCAGCAGCGTAGCGGCGGGGGCGGGTACCGGGGAGCTGTTTTTT.

J is TRBJ2-1 and V is TRBV4-1; perhaps TRBD1 as D (7 bases). The V gene's germline CDR1 is MGHRA and CDR2 YSYEKL. V was pared by 8 bases and J by 4 bases, with 18 bases between. The CDR3 loop spans 15 amino acids. The CDR3 DNA is TGCGCCAGCGCCCGGGGGCAGGGGGGATACAATGAGCAGTTCTTC. It is translated as CASARGQGGYNEQFF.

The V call is TRBV9, the J call TRBJ2-5, with TRBD2 identical over 10 bases. The CDR3 totals 15 residues. The V and J ends lost 2 bases and 3 bases, in that order; junction bases with no gene match: 4. CDR1 is SGDLS and CDR2 is YYNGEE in the germline V gene. CDR3 nucleotide sequence: TGTGCCAGCAGCGTTTTCGGGACTAGCGAAGAGACCCAGTACTTC. This translates into CASSVFGTSEETQYF.

J is TRBJ2-1 and V is TRBV4-3; 13 nucleotides agree with TRBD2. Looked up from germline, CDR1 is LGHNA and CDR2 is YSLEER. This CDR3 is 20 amino acids long. Germline trimming cut 0 bases from V and 0 bases from J; bases unmatched to any gene: 8. This chain's CDR3 is CASSQDPGLAGLSSYNEQFF. For the CDR3, the DNA is TGCGCCAGCAGCCAAGACCCGGGACTAGCGGGGCTAAGCTCCTACAATGAGCAGTTCTTC.

This sequence joins TRBV29-1 and TRBJ2-1; 12 bases align to TRBD2. CDR1 is SQVTM, CDR2 ANQGSEA, per germline. The CDR3 is 15 residues long. With 6 bases clipped from V and 7 bases from J, the junction kept 10 bases outside the gene matches. Written as DNA, the CDR3 is TGCAGCGTGGAACCGGGACTAGCGGGCCTAAATGAGCAGTTCTTC. This sequence encodes CSVEPGLAGLNEQFF.

The chain links TRBV9 to TRBJ1-1; tentative D call: TRBD1 (5 bases). This CDR3 has 14 residues. The ends were cut back, 0 bases at V and 4 bases at J, with 10 bases in the middle. Germline assignment: CDR1 SGDLS and CDR2 YYNGEE. As DNA, the CDR3 is TGTGCCAGCAGCGTAGGCAGGGCTCCCACTGAAGCTTTCTTT. It specifies CASSVGRAPTEAFF.

The chain recombines TRBV28 with TRBJ2-7; D may be TRBD1 (5 bases). With 7 bases removed from V and 6 bases from J, the gap between germline ends came to 19 bases. The CDR3 runs 14 residues. Germline V lookup: CDR1 MDHEN, CDR2 SYDVKM. CDR3 nucleotides: TGTGCCAGCACCGAAGGCCAGGGTGAAGGCGAGCAGTACTTC. Translating it yields CASTEGQGEGEQYF.

CDR3 amino acids: CASSPGGQGNEKLFF. For the CDR3, the DNA is TGTGCCAGCAGCCCAGGAGGACAGGGAAATGAAAAACTGTTTTTT. The chain has TRBV5-4 and TRBJ1-4; 8 nucleotides align to TRBD1. Germline lookup yields CDR1 SGHNT and CDR2 YYREEE (reference sequence). J lost 5 bases, V lost 4 bases, and 7 bases had no gene match. The CDR3 is 15 residues long.

The V and J genes are TRBV12-3 or TRBV12-4 and TRBJ2-5; 7 bases line up with TRBD1. The CDR3 totals 13 residues. Trimming at V came to 6 bases and at J to 5 bases, leaving 6 bases not matched to a gene. In DNA, the CDR3 is TGTGCCAGCAGAAAACAGGGGCGCGAGACCCAGTACTTC. This codes for CASRKQGRETQYF.

There are a few counts of this clone. The chain has TRBV6-2 or TRBV6-3 and TRBJ1-1; the match to TRBD1 covers 7 bases. The CDR3 runs 18 residues. After removal of 0 bases from V and 0 bases from J, the junction contained 10 bases not matched to a gene. Germline V gene sequence: CDR1 MNHEY, CDR2 SVGEGT. The CDR3, as DNA: TGTGCCAGCAGTTACTCCCTTCCCAAGACAGGGATGAACACTGAAGCTTTCTTT. As protein: CASSYSLPKTGMNTEAFF.

V and J are TRBV15 and TRBJ2-7; tentative D call: TRBD1 (6 bases). The V end was cut by 1 base, the J end by 4 bases, with 14 bases between. CDR3 length equals 15 residues. Germline loops: CDR1 LNHNV, CDR2 YYDKDF (reference sequence). The CDR3: CATSRVRQVFYEQYF. CDR3 bases: TGTGCCACCAGCAGAGTAAGACAGGTTTTTTACGAGCAGTACTTC.

In this sample, this clone turned up a few times. The rearrangement links TRBV28 to TRBJ1-3; D may be TRBD1 (6 bases). This CDR3 has 20 amino acids. Trimming took 5 bases from V and 0 from J, leaving 26 bases between them. Germline CDR1 is MDHEN and CDR2 is SYDVKM. CDR3 nucleotides: TGTGCCAGCAGTCACCGACAGGCCCGGACCCTTCCTCTCTCTGGAAACACCATATATTTT. This translates into CASSHRQARTLPLSGNTIYF.

The V and J genes are TRBV11-2 and TRBJ1-4, with a tentative D call TRBD1 (6 bases). This CDR3 region has 16 residues. Germline loops: CDR1 SGHAT, CDR2 FQNNGV. The ends were cut back, 4 bases at V and 9 bases at J, with 21 bases in the middle. CDR3 nucleotide sequence: TGTGCCAGCAGCTCCCTAACAGTTCGCCAGGGGAAAAAACTGTTTTTT. Amino acids: CASSSLTVRQGKKLFF.

The chain uses TRBV4-1 and TRBJ1-2; 8 bases line up with TRBD1. This CDR3 spans 17 amino acids. Germline V gives CDR1 MGHRA, CDR2 YSYEKL. The V gene end was trimmed by 1 base and the J gene end by 4 bases; junction bases not matched to a gene: 11. DNA for the CDR3: TGCGCCAGCAGCCAAGGGGTCGGGACAGGAGGACCCTATGGCTACACCTTC. This translates into CASSQGVGTGGPYGYTF.

The V call is TRBV19, the J call TRBJ1-1; tentatively, D is TRBD1 (6 bases). Between the trimmed V and J ends, which lost 10 bases and 2 bases, there was a span of 20 bases. The V gene's germline CDR1 is LNHDA and CDR2 SQIVND (reference sequence). The CDR3 runs 15 residues. In nucleotides, the CDR3 is TGTGCCACCCGCAAGGCAGGGGAAAACAACACTGAAGCTTTCTTT. It encodes CATRKAGENNTEAFF.

The chain couples TRBV28 to TRBJ1-2; D remains unclear. Germline-derived CDR1 and CDR2 are MDHEN and SYDVKM. The CDR3 totals 13 residues. With 5 bases removed from V and 6 bases from J, the gap between germline ends came to 13 bases. CDR3 DNA: TGTGCCAGCAGTCTCGCCCTGGGAGATGGCTACACCTTC. This codes for CASSLALGDGYTF.

The chain combines TRBV7-6 with TRBJ2-1, with 10 positions matching TRBD2. J was trimmed by 3 bases and V by 5 bases; bases with no gene match: 4. This CDR3 is 15 amino acids long. Germline CDR1 SGHVS, CDR2 FNYEAQ. In DNA, the CDR3 is TGTGCCAGCAGCCCTAGCGGGAGCAACTACAATGAGCAGTTCTTC. Amino acids: CASSPSGSNYNEQFF.

The J gene is TRBJ2-6, the V gene TRBV6-1; TRBD1 aligns across 8 bases. The V segment lost 4 bases and the J segment 8 bases; nucleotides outside the gene matches: 10. This CDR3 is 16 amino acids long. The V gene's germline CDR1 is MNHNS and CDR2 SASEGT. The CDR3 nucleotides are TGTGCCAGCAGTGGCGTCAGGGGGCCGCGGTCCAACGTCCTGACTTTC. Translating gives CASSGVRGPRSNVLTF.

The chain has TRBV2 and TRBJ2-3, with a weak D call TRBD2 (5 bases). CDR3 length equals 13 residues. Germline V gives CDR1 SNHLY, CDR2 FYNNEI. The V gene lost 6 bases and the J gene lost 5 bases, with 12 bases spanning the gap. The DNA for the CDR3 is TGTGCCAGCAGCTTTCTTGAGGGAGATACGCAGTATTTT. This sequence encodes CASSFLEGDTQYF.

V gene TRBV19 combines with J gene TRBJ1-1; D is unresolved. The germline V gene encodes CDR1 LNHDA and CDR2 SQIVND (reference sequence). The length of the CDR3 is 14 residues. Trimming pared 6 bases from V and 0 bases from J, leaving 11 bases between. The CDR3 DNA is TGTGCCAGTAGATCCGGACTCATGAACACTGAAGCTTTCTTT. Encoded protein: CASRSGLMNTEAFF. Full variable domain (remainder filled in from reference TRBV19 and TRBJ1-1): DGGITQSPKYLFRKEGQNVTLSCEQNLNHDAMYWYRQDPGQGLRLIYYSQIVNDFQKGDIAEGYSVSREKKESFPLTVTSAQKNPTAFYLCASRSGLMNTEAFFGQGTRLTVV.

This chain joins TRBV4-1 and TRBJ2-6, with a weak D call TRBD1 (7 bases). Trimming stripped 0 bases from V and 2 bases from J, with 14 bases between. Germline CDR1 is MGHRA and CDR2 is YSYEKL. The CDR3 is 18 residues long. The CDR3 DNA is TGCGCCAGCAGCCAAGATTTACAGGGGAGGACTGGGGCCAACGTCCTGACTTTC. Translating it yields CASSQDLQGRTGANVLTF.

The rearrangement joins TRBV10-3 to TRBJ2-3; D possibly corresponds to TRBD2 (6 bases). This CDR3 is built from 16 residues. Germline V gene sequence: CDR1 ENHRY, CDR2 SYGVKD. V lost 2 bases and J 0 bases, leaving 12 bases between the germline ends. The CDR3 reads CAISERIAASTDTQYF. In DNA, the CDR3 is TGTGCCATCAGTGAGCGCATAGCGGCCAGCACAGATACGCAGTATTTT.

The J gene is TRBJ2-7, the V gene TRBV5-1; 11 bases line up with TRBD2. The V and J ends lost 4 bases and 4 bases, in that order; junction bases with no gene match: 7. This CDR3 comprises 15 residues. In germline, CDR1 is SGHRS, CDR2 YFSETQ. The CDR3 DNA sequence: TGCGCCAGCAGCCGCGGAACTAGCGGGGGATACGAGCAGTACTTC. Amino acid sequence: CASSRGTSGGYEQYF.

The CDR3 DNA is TGTGCCAGCTCACCTCGTGCGGCGGGATCGATCAGCTCCTACAATGAGCAGTTCTTC. Encoded protein: CASSPRAAGSISSYNEQFF. The V gene is TRBV18, the J gene TRBJ2-1, with D perhaps matching TRBD2 (6 bases). The CDR3 length is 19 residues. CDR1 and CDR2 from the germline V gene are KGHSH and LQKENI. V was clipped by 3 bases and J by 0 bases, with 21 bases between them. Full variable domain (missing parts from reference TRBV18 and TRBJ2-1): NAGVMQNPRHLVRRRGQEARLRCSPMKGHSHVYWYRQLPEEGLKFMVYLQKENIIDESGMPKERFSAEFPKEGPSILRIQQVVRGDSAAYFCASSPRAAGSISSYNEQFFGPGTRLTVL.